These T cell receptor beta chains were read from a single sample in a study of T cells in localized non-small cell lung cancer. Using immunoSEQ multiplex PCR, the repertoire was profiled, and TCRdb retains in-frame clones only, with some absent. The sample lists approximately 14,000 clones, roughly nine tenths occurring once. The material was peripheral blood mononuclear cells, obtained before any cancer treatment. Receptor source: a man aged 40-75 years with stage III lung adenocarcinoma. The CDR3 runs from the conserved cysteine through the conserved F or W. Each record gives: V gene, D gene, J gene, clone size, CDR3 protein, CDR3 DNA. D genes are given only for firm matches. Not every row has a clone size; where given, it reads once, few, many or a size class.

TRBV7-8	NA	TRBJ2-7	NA	CASSRDPYEQYF	TGTGCCAGCAGCCGAGACCCTTACGAGCAGTACTTC
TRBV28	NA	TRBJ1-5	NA	CASSYSRVQPQHF	TGTGCCAGCAGTTACTCCAGGGTTCAGCCCCAGCATTTT
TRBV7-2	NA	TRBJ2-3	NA	CASSGTRSDTQYF	TGTGCCAGCAGCGGTACTAGATCAGATACGCAGTATTTT
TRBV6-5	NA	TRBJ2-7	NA	CASSLGDSGSEQYF	TGTGCCAGCAGCCTCGGGGATAGCGGATCGGAGCAGTACTTC
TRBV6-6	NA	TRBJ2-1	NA	CASSYENEQFF	TGTGCCAGCAGTTACGAGAATGAGCAGTTCTTC
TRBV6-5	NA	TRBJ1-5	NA	CASSSNKQPQHF	TGTGCCAGCAGCTCTAACAAACAGCCCCAGCATTTT
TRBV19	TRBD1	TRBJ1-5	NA	CASSTRQGRRASNQPQHF	TGTGCCAGTAGTACCCGACAGGGGAGGAGAGCGAGCAATCAGCCCCAGCATTTT
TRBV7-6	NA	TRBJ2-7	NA	CASSLAGGRAYEQYF	TGTGCCAGCAGCTTAGCGGGGGGCAGGGCCTACGAGCAGTACTTC
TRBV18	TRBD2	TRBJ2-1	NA	CASSPWTSGNNEQFF	TGTGCCAGCTCACCCTGGACTAGCGGGAACAATGAGCAGTTCTTC
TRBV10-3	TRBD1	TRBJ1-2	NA	CATNQGAGYGYTF	TGTGCCACCAACCAGGGGGCTGGCTATGGCTACACCTTC
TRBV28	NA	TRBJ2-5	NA	CASSFLSAQETQYF	TGTGCCAGCAGTTTCCTCAGCGCCCAAGAGACCCAGTACTTC
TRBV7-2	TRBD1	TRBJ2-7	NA	CASSLAGGLSYEQYF	TGTGCCAGCAGCTTAGCAGGGGGCCTCTCCTACGAGCAGTACTTC
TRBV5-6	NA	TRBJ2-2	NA	CASSPGRPTGELFF	TGTGCCAGCAGCCCGGGACGGCCTACCGGGGAGCTGTTTTTT
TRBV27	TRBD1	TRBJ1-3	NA	CASSFTGEGNTIYF	TGTGCCAGCAGTTTTACAGGGGAGGGAAACACCATATATTTT
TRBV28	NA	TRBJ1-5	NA	CASSLAQGRVTNQPQHF	TGTGCCAGCAGTTTGGCGCAGGGGAGAGTTACCAATCAGCCCCAGCATTTT
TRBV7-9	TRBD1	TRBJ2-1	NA	CASSFTGAEQFF	TGTGCCAGCAGCTTTACAGGGGCTGAGCAGTTCTTC
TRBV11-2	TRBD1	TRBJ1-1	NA	CASSLEDRGLVNTEAFF	TGTGCCAGCAGCTTAGAGGACAGGGGGCTAGTGAACACTGAAGCTTTCTTT
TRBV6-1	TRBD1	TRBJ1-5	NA	CASSGFRDRGSNQPQHF	TGTGCCAGCAGTGGGTTCCGGGACAGGGGCAGCAATCAGCCCCAGCATTTT
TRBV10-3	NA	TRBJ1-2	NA	CAISPGSTAGYTF	TGTGCCATCAGTCCCGGGAGTACTGCTGGCTACACCTTC
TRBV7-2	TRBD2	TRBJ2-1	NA	CASSRPGLAGINEQFF	TGTGCCAGCAGCCGGCCGGGACTAGCGGGTATTAATGAGCAGTTCTTC
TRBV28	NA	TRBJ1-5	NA	CASRLSGLNQPQHF	TGTGCCAGCAGGCTCTCGGGGCTGAATCAGCCCCAGCATTTT
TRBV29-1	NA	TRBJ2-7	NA	CSVEGRDSYEQYF	TGCAGCGTTGAAGGAAGGGACTCCTACGAGCAGTACTTC
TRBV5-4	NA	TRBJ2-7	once	CATYRSGTPYEQYF	TGTGCCACCTACAGGAGCGGCACGCCCTACGAGCAGTACTTC
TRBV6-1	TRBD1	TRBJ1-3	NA	CAGDRAGNTIYF	TGTGCCGGGGACAGGGCTGGAAACACCATATATTTT
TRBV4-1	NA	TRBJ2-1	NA	CASSQEVIGRSSYNEQFF	TGCGCCAGCAGCCAAGAAGTCATCGGAAGGAGCTCCTACAATGAGCAGTTCTTC
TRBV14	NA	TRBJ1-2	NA	CASSQEGTRAGGYTF	TGTGCCAGCAGCCAAGAAGGGACGAGGGCGGGTGGCTACACCTTC
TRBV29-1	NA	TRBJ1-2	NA	CSVEDPPFGYTF	TGCAGCGTTGAAGACCCGCCGTTCGGCTACACCTTC
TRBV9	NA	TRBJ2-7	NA	CASGGLGGSLYEQYF	TGTGCCAGTGGCGGGCTGGGCGGATCGCTATACGAGCAGTACTTC
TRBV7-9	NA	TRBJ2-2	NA	CASSRSNTGELFF	TGTGCCAGCAGCCGTAGTAACACCGGGGAGCTGTTTTTT
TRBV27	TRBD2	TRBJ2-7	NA	CATREAEWPYEQYF	TGTGCCACCCGGGAGGCAGAGTGGCCCTACGAGCAGTACTTC
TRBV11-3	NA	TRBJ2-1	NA	CASSLEGASSYNEQFF	TGTGCCAGCAGCTTAGAAGGGGCTAGCTCCTACAATGAGCAGTTCTTC
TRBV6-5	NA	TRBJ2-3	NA	CASNGSPDTQYF	TGTGCCAGCAACGGAAGCCCAGATACGCAGTATTTT
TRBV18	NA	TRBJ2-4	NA	CASSPQPQLLAKNIQYF	TGTGCCAGCTCACCACAGCCACAGCTACTAGCCAAAAACATTCAGTACTTC
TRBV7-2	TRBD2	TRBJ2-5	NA	CASSDLRTSLETQYF	TGTGCCAGCAGCGACCTCCGGACTAGCCTAGAGACCCAGTACTTC
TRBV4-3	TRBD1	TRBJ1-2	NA	CASSRFVTGQYGYTF	TGCGCCAGCAGCCGGTTCGTAACGGGACAGTATGGCTACACCTTC
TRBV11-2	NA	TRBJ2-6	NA	CASSTFQRVAGANVLTF	TGTGCCAGCAGTACCTTCCAAAGGGTAGCAGGGGCCAACGTCCTGACTTTC
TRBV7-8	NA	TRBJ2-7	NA	CASSLGGVSYEQYF	TGTGCCAGCAGCTTAGGTGGGGTTTCCTACGAGCAGTACTTC
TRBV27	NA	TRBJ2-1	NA	CASSLRQSAFYNEQFF	TGTGCCAGCAGTCTTCGACAGAGCGCCTTTTACAATGAGCAGTTCTTC
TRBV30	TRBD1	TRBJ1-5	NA	CAWSSRDRVPQPQHF	TGTGCCTGGAGTTCACGGGACAGGGTACCGCAGCCCCAGCATTTT
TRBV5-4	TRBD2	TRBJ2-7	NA	CASSRGGGSYEQYF	TGTGCCAGCAGTCGTGGGGGGGGATCCTACGAGCAGTACTTC
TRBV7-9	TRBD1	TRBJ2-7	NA	CASSLVSGGHYEQYF	TGTGCCAGCAGCTTAGTATCAGGGGGTCACTACGAGCAGTACTTC
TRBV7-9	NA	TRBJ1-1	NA	CASSLGESDSTEAFF	TGTGCCAGCAGCTTAGGAGAGTCGGACAGCACTGAAGCTTTCTTT
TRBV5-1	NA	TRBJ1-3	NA	CASSRASAGNTIYF	TGCGCCAGCAGCCGGGCGTCCGCTGGAAACACCATATATTTT
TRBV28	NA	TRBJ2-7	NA	CASSPKPQVSYEQYF	TGTGCCAGCAGTCCCAAGCCCCAGGTTTCCTACGAGCAGTACTTC